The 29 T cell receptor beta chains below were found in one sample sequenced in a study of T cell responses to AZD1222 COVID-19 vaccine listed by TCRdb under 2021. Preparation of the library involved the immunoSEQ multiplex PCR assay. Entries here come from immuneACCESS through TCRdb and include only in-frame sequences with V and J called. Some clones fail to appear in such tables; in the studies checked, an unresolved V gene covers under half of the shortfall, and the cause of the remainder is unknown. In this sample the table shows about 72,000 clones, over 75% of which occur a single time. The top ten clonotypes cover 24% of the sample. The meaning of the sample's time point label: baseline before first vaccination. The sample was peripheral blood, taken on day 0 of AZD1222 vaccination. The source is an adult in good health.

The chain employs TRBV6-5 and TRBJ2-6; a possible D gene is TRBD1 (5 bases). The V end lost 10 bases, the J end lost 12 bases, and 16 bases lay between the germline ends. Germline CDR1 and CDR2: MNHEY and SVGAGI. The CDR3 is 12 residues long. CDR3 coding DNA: TGTGCCAACCCGACAGTTAGTAGCGTCCTGACTTTC. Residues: CANPTVSSVLTF.

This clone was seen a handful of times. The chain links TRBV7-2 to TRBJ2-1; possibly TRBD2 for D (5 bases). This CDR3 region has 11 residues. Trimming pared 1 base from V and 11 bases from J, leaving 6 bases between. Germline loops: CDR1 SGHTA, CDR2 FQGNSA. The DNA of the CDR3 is TGTGCCAGCAGCTTAGGAGGGCAGCAGTTCTTC. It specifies CASSLGGQQFF.

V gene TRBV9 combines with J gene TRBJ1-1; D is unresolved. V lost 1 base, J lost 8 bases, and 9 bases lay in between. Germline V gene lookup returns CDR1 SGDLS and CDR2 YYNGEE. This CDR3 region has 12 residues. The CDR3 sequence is CASSVSSREAFF. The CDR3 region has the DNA TGTGCCAGCAGCGTATCTTCCAGGGAAGCTTTCTTT. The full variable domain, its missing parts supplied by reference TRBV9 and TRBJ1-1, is DSGVTQTPKHLITATGQRVTLRCSPRSGDLSVYWYQQSLDQGLQFLIQYYNGEERAKGNILERFSAQQFPDLHSELNLSSLELGDSALYFCASSVSSREAFFGQGTRLTVV.

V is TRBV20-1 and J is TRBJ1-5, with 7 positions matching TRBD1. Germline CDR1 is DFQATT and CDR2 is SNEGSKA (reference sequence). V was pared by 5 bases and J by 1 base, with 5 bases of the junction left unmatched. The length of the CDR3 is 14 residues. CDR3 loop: CSAGDRDSNQPQHF. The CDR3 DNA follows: TGCAGTGCTGGTGACAGGGACAGCAATCAGCCCCAGCATTTT.

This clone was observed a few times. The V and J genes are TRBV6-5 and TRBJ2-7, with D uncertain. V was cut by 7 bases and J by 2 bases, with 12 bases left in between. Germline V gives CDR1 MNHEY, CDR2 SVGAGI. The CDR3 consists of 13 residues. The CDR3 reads CASTPGPTYEQYF. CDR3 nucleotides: TGTGCCAGCACGCCGGGCCCCACCTACGAGCAGTACTTC.

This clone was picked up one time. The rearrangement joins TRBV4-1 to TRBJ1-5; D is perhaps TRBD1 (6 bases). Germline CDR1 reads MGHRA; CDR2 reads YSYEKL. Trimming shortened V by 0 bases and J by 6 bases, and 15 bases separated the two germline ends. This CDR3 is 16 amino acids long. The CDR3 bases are TGCGCCAGCAGCCAAGATTTGGAAGGGGGTCTTCAGCCCCAGCATTTT. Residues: CASSQDLEGGLQPQHF.

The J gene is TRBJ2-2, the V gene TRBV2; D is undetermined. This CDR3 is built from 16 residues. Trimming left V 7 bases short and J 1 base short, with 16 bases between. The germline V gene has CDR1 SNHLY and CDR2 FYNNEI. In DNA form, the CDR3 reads TGTGCCAGCACCCGTTTCGAGGTTCAGAACACCGGGGAGCTGTTTTTT. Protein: CASTRFEVQNTGELFF.

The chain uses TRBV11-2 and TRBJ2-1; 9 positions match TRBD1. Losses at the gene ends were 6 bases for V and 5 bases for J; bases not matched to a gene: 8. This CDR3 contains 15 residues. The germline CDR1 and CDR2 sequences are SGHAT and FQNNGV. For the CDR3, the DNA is TGTGCCAGCAGGGGACAGGGAGGGCATGACAATGAGCAGTTCTTC. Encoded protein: CASRGQGGHDNEQFF.

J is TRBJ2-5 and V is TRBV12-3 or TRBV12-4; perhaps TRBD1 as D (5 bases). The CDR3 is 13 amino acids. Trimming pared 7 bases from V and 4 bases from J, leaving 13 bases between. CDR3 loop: CASTLGVGETQYF. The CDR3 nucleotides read TGTGCCAGCACTCTAGGGGTGGGAGAGACCCAGTACTTC.

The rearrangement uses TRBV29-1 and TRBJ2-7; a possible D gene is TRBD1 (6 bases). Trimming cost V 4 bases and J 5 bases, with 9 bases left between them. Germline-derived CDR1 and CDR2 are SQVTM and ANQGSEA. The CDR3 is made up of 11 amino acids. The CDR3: CSVGQGNEQYF. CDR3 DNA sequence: TGCAGCGTTGGTCAGGGGAACGAGCAGTACTTC.

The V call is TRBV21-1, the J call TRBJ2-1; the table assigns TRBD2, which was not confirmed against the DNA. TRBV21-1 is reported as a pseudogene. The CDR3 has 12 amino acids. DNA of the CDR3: TGTGCCCGCCGTGAGGGCGAGAATGAGCAGTTCTTC. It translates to CARREGENEQFF.

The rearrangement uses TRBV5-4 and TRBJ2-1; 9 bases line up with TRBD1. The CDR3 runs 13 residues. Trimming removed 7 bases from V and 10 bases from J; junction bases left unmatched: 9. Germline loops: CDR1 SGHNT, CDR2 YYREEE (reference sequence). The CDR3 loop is CASEGTGTGEQFF. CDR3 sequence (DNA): TGTGCCAGCGAAGGGACAGGGACGGGGGAGCAGTTCTTC.

CDR3: CASSLDFPGIEAFF. In DNA form, the CDR3 reads TGTGCCAGCAGCTTAGACTTTCCCGGAATAGAAGCTTTCTTT. The V and J genes are TRBV7-8 and TRBJ1-1, with no clear D. Trimming cost V 1 base and J 8 bases, with 14 bases left between them. The CDR3 is 14 amino acids. The germline gives CDR1 SGHVS, CDR2 FQNEAQ. The full variable domain, with the rest looked up from reference TRBV7-8 and TRBJ1-1, is GAGVSQSPRYKVAKRGQDVALRCDPISGHVSLFWYQQALGQGPEFLTYFQNEAQLDKSGLPSDRFFAERPEGSVSTLKIQRTQQEDSAVYLCASSLDFPGIEAFFGQGTRLTVV.

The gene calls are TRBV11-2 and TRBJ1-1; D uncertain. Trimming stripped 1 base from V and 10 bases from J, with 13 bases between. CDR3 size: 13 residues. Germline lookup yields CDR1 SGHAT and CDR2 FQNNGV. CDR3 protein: CASSLVRYPRAFF. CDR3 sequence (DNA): TGTGCCAGCAGCTTAGTTAGATACCCCCGAGCTTTCTTT.

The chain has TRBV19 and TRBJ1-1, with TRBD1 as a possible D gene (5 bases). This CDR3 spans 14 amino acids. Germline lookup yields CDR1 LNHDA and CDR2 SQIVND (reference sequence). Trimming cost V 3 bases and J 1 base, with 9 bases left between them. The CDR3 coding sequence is TGTGCCAGTAGTATGTGGGGGACGAACACTGAAGCTTTCTTT. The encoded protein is CASSMWGTNTEAFF.

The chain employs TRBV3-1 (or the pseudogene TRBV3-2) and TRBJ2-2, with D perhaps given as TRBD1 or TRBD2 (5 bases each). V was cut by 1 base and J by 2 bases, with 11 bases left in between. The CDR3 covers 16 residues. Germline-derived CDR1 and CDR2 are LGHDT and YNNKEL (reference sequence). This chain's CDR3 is CASSQGPGPNTGELFF. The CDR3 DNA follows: TGTGCCAGCAGCCAAGGTCCGGGACCAAACACCGGGGAGCTGTTTTTT.

The CDR3 reads CASSIGTGDGKPQHF. CDR3 DNA: TGTGCCAGTAGTATAGGGACAGGGGATGGGAAGCCCCAGCATTTT. The chain recombines TRBV19 with TRBJ1-5, with 9 bases lining up with TRBD1. Unmatched junction bases numbered 6, after V lost 1 base and J lost 8 bases. Germline CDR1 reads LNHDA; CDR2 reads SQIVND (reference sequence). The CDR3 is 15 residues long.

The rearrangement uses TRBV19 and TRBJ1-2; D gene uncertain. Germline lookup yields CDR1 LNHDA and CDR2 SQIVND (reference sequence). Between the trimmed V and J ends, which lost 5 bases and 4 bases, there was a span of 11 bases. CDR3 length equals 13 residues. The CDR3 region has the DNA TGTGCCAGTAGTCCGGACCTAGGCTATGGCTACACCTTC. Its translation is CASSPDLGYGYTF.

The CDR3 sequence is CASSLRENTEAFF. DNA of the CDR3: TGTGCCAGCAGCTTGAGGGAGAACACTGAAGCTTTCTTT. The chain couples TRBV7-8 to TRBJ1-1, with no clear D. The V and J ends lost 3 bases and 1 base respectively, with 6 bases between them. Germline V CDR1 and CDR2: SGHVS, FQNEAQ. This CDR3 contains 13 residues.

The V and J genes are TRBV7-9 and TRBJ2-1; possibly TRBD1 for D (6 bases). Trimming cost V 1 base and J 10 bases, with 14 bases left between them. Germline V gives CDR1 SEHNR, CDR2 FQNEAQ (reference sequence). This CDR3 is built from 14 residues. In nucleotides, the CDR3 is TGTGCCAGCAGCTTAGAAGACAGGTTTCTCGAGCAGTTCTTC. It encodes CASSLEDRFLEQFF.

CDR3 DNA: TGTGCCAGCAGCCAGGACCTCTATGGCTACACCTTC. Its protein is CASSQDLYGYTF. The chain is built from TRBV5-8 and TRBJ1-2; D ambiguous. The CDR3 loop spans 12 amino acids. Germline V CDR1 and CDR2: SGHTS, YDEGEE. V lost 4 bases and J 4 bases, leaving 8 bases between the germline ends.

The CDR3, as DNA: TGTGCCAGTAGTCTACAGGGAGGCACTGAAGCTTTCTTT. Amino acid sequence: CASSLQGGTEAFF. This chain uses TRBV19 with TRBJ1-1; the D gene is possibly TRBD1 (6 bases). The CDR3 sequence is 13 residues long. The V end lost 5 bases, the J end lost 4 bases, and 11 bases lay between the germline ends. Germline V gene data show CDR1 as LNHDA and CDR2 as SQIVND (reference sequence).

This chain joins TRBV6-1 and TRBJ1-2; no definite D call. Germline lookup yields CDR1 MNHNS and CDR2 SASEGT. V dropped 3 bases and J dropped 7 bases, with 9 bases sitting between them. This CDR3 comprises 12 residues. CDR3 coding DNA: TGTGCCAGCAGTGACAGCCTCCCTGGCTACACCTTC. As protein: CASSDSLPGYTF.

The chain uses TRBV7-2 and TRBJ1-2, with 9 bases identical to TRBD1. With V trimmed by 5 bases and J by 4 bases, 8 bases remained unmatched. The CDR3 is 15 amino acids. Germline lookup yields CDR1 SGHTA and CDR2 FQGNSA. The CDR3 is CASSRGTTGGYGYTF. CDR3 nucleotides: TGTGCCAGCAGCCGGGGGACGACAGGGGGCTATGGCTACACCTTC.

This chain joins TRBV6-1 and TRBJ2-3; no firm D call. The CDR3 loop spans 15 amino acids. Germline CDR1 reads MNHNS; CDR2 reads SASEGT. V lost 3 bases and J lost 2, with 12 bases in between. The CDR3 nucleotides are TGTGCCAGCAGTGACCAGCCGATTTCCACAGATACGCAGTATTTT. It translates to CASSDQPISTDTQYF.

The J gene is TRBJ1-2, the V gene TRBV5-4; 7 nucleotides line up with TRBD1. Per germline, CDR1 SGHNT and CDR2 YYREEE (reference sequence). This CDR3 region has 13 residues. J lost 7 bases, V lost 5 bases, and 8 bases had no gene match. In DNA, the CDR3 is TGTGCCAGCAGTTTCGACAGGGTGCGTGGCTACACCTTC. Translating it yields CASSFDRVRGYTF.

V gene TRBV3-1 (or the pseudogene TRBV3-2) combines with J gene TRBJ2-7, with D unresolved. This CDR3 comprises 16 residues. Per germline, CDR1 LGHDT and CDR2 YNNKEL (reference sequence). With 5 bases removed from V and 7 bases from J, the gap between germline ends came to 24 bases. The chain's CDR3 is CASSARRLSLGREQYF. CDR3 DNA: TGTGCCAGCAGCGCGCGCCGTCTTTCCCTCGGTCGTGAGCAGTACTTC.

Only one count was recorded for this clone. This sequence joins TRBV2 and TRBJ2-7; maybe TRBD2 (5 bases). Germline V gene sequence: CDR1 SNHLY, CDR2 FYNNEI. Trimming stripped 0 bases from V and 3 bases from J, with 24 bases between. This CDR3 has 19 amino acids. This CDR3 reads CASSEALRVPFEGVYEQYF. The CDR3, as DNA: TGTGCCAGCAGTGAAGCGCTTCGGGTCCCTTTTGAGGGTGTCTACGAGCAGTACTTC.

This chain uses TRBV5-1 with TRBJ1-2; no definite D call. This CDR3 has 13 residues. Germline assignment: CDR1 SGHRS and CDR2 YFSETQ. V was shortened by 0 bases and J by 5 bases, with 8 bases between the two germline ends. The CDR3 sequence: CASSLGAAYGYTF. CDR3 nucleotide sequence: TGCGCCAGCAGCTTGGGCGCAGCATATGGCTACACCTTC.